The 23 T cell receptor beta chains below were found in one sample sequenced in a study of T-cell reconstitution after alpha-beta-depleted transplantation in children. Unique molecular identifiers tagged the TCRbeta library. From the PCR reads, TCRdb called clonotypes with MiXCR, one entry per CDR3 protein. The sample records about 310,000 distinct CDR3 sequences, about a quarter being singletons. Sequencing used PBMCs, mostly from graft donor cells, obtained 180 days after TCRalphabeta/CD19-depleted stem cell transplant. The receptors here all came from a male patient under 18 who had a stem cell transplant for acute lymphoblastic leukemia, so the T cells may come from the graft donor.

The chain combines TRBV24-1 with TRBJ1-2, with 9 bases identical to TRBD1. CDR1 is KGHDR, CDR2 SFDVKD, per germline. V was clipped by 3 bases and J by 1 base; unmatched bases: 5. There are 16 residues in the CDR3. The CDR3 here is CATSDPGQGSNYGYTF. The CDR3 DNA reads TGTGCCACCAGTGATCCCGGACAGGGGAGTAACTATGGCTACACCTTC.

In this sample, this clonotype turned up a few times. At one end, the junction sequence differs from germline, possibly due to a read error. V gene TRBV12-3 or TRBV12-4 combines with J gene TRBJ2-5, with TRBD2 identical over 8 bases. This CDR3 has 13 amino acids. The CDR3 sequence: CASSTQERESQYF. The DNA for the CDR3 is TGTGCCAGCAGTACCCAGGAGCGGGAGAGCCAGTACTTC.

This chain joins TRBV7-7 and TRBJ2-2; D call uncertain. This CDR3 is built from 15 residues. V was pared by 8 bases and J by 1 base, with 14 bases between. The V gene's germline CDR1 is SSHAT and CDR2 FNYEAQ (reference sequence). The CDR3 DNA sequence: TGTGCCAGCGCGGACGGACGGGTGAACACCGGGGAGCTGTTTTTT. It codes for CASADGRVNTGELFF.

The chain uses TRBV5-1 and TRBJ1-6, with D possibly TRBD1 on 6 matching bases. V was pared by 2 bases and J by 10 bases, with 16 bases between. The length of the CDR3 is 15 residues. Germline V gene sequence: CDR1 SGHRS, CDR2 YFSETQ. The CDR3 DNA sequence: TGCGCCAGCAGCTTTACAGGGAAACCCGACTCACCCCTCCACTTT. It is translated as CASSFTGKPDSPLHF.

This clonotype appeared a single time. The chain combines TRBV7-3 with TRBJ2-1; D is tentatively TRBD1 or TRBD2 (5 bases each). Deletions cut 4 bases from V and 2 bases from J, with 18 bases between. The CDR3 contains 17 residues. CDR1 and CDR2 (germline): SGHTA, FQGTGA. The CDR3 DNA reads TGTGCCAGCAGCTCCCCTGTGTTGCCGGGGCCCTACAATGAGCAGTTCTTC. This codes for CASSSPVLPGPYNEQFF. The full variable domain, completed using reference TRBV7-3 and TRBJ2-1, is GAGVSQTPSNKVTEKGKYVELRCDPISGHTALYWYRQSLGQGPEFLIYFQGTGAADDSGLPNDRFFAVRPEGSVSTLKIQRTERGDSAVYLCASSSPVLPGPYNEQFFGPGTRLTVL.

This clonotype was recorded many times. This rearrangement joins TRBV10-1 to TRBJ2-5; TRBD2 is a possible D gene (5 bases). CDR1 is WNHNN, CDR2 SYGVQD, per germline (reference sequence). The CDR3 consists of 12 residues. Trimming cost V 4 bases and J 5 bases, with 8 bases left between them. For the CDR3, the DNA is TGCGCCAGCAGTGGTGGGGAGGAGACCCAGTACTTC. Translating it yields CASSGGEETQYF.

The CDR3 DNA follows: TGTGCCAGCAGTAGGGACGGAGCACGTACCAGGGACACCTTC. Translation: CASSRDGARTRDTF. The chain recombines TRBV12-3 or TRBV12-4 with TRBJ1-2; TRBD1 is a possible D gene (5 bases). Trimming pared 5 bases from V and 12 bases from J, leaving 22 bases between. The CDR3 is made up of 14 amino acids.

The genes are TRBV11-1 and TRBJ2-6; 7 bases map to TRBD1. The germline gives CDR1 SGHAT, CDR2 FQDESV (reference sequence). The CDR3 contains 18 residues. The junction had 9 bases not matched to a gene; V was cut back by 4 bases and J by 0 bases. CDR3 in amino acids: CASSSPRQGSSGANVLTF. In DNA, the CDR3 is TGTGCCAGCAGCTCGCCACGACAGGGTAGCTCTGGGGCCAACGTCCTGACTTTC.

This chain connects TRBV5-1 to TRBJ2-1; TRBD1 aligns across 7 bases. Germline V lookup: CDR1 SGHRS, CDR2 YFSETQ. The CDR3 spans 16 residues. V lost 5 bases and J lost 3; bases outside the gene matches: 11. CDR3 bases: TGCGCCAGCAGAGGGGAACAGGGGCTCGTCTACAATGAGCAGTTCTTC. As protein: CASRGEQGLVYNEQFF. Together with reference TRBV5-1 and TRBJ2-1, the CDR3 gives the full variable domain: KAGVTQTPRYLIKTRGQQVTLSCSPISGHRSVSWYQQTPGQGLQFLFEYFSETQRNKGNFPGRFSGRQFSNSRSEMNVSTLELGDSALYLCASRGEQGLVYNEQFFGPGTRLTVL.

This clonotype has just a few counts. The chain uses TRBV25-1 and TRBJ2-3; D is possibly TRBD2 (6 bases). CDR3 length: 16 residues. Germline lookup yields CDR1 MGHDK and CDR2 SYGVNS. The V end was cut by 1 base, the J end by 6 bases, with 17 bases between. CDR3 in DNA: TGTGCCAGCAGTGAATTCTCCCTGGCGGGACCGGATACGCAGTATTTT. Amino acids: CASSEFSLAGPDTQYF.

V usage is TRBV4-1 and J usage is TRBJ2-4; D uncertain. Germline assignment: CDR1 MGHRA and CDR2 YSYEKL. Trimming left V 6 bases short and J 0 bases short, with 12 bases between. CDR3 size: 15 residues. This CDR3 reads CASRDGFLAKNIQYF. The CDR3 DNA is TGCGCCAGCAGGGATGGCTTCCTAGCCAAAAACATTCAGTACTTC.

This clonotype was counted ten times or more. CDR3 nucleotide sequence: TGTGCCAGCAGCTTAGAGGGGGCCCCCTCCTACGAGCAGTACTTC. This gives the protein CASSLEGAPSYEQYF. J is TRBJ2-7 and V is TRBV7-2; 7 nucleotides agree with TRBD1. Looked up from germline, CDR1 is SGHTA and CDR2 is FQGNSA. This CDR3 has 15 amino acids. J gave up 0 bases and V 1 base, and 3 bases lay outside the gene matches.

The chain recombines TRBV7-8 with TRBJ2-3; 13 bases fit TRBD2. V dropped 5 bases and J dropped 6; count of bases not matched to a gene: 8. CDR3 length: 16 amino acids. The V gene's germline CDR1 is SGHVS and CDR2 FQNEAQ. As DNA, the CDR3 is TGTGCCAGCAGCCTCACTAGCGGGAGGGCGTATGATACGCAGTATTTT. It codes for CASSLTSGRAYDTQYF. The full variable domain, its missing parts supplied by reference TRBV7-8 and TRBJ2-3, is GAGVSQSPRYKVAKRGQDVALRCDPISGHVSLFWYQQALGQGPEFLTYFQNEAQLDKSGLPSDRFFAERPEGSVSTLKIQRTQQEDSAVYLCASSLTSGRAYDTQYFGPGTRLTVL.

This clonotype was counted a few times. The chain uses TRBV20-1 and TRBJ2-1; TRBD2 matches at 7 bases. Germline V CDR1 and CDR2: DFQATT, SNEGSKA (reference sequence). The CDR3 runs to 15 residues. V gave up 3 bases and J gave up 8 bases; unmatched junction bases: 13. The CDR3 DNA reads as TGCAGTGCTAGGAGGAACGGGAGGAGGGGCGATGAGCAGTTCTTC. This encodes CSARRNGRRGDEQFF.

This clonotype was seen a handful of times. This sequence joins TRBV12-3 or TRBV12-4 and TRBJ2-6; 7 nucleotides agree with TRBD2. The CDR3 contains 15 residues. V dropped 6 bases and J dropped 3; count of bases not matched to a gene: 5. CDR3 loop: CASSWTRGGANVLTF. The CDR3 DNA follows: TGTGCCAGCAGCTGGACTAGAGGTGGGGCCAACGTCCTGACTTTC.

J is TRBJ2-5 and V is TRBV20-1; D gene ambiguous. This CDR3 spans 12 amino acids. Trimming removed 3 bases from V and 4 bases from J, with 9 bases in between. Germline CDR1 and CDR2: DFQATT and SNEGSKA (reference sequence). The CDR3: CSASVAAETQYF. The CDR3 bases are TGCAGTGCTAGTGTGGCAGCAGAGACCCAGTACTTC.

This clonotype was detected only once. The chain employs TRBV27 and TRBJ1-5; D remains ambiguous. V was trimmed by 5 bases and J by 5 bases, leaving 10 bases between them. The CDR3 loop spans 13 amino acids. Germline assignment: CDR1 MNHEY and CDR2 SMNVEV (reference sequence). The CDR3 bases are TGTGCCAGCAGTAGCCTTGGGGATCAGCCCCAGCATTTT. Amino acids: CASSSLGDQPQHF.

The chain joins TRBV9 to TRBJ2-1, with a weak D call TRBD2 (5 bases). CDR1 and CDR2 from the germline V gene are SGDLS and YYNGEE. The CDR3 consists of 16 residues. Between the trimmed V and J ends, which lost 0 bases and 3 bases, there was a span of 13 bases. CDR3 sequence (DNA): TGTGCCAGCAGCGTAGTTAGAGGGAGTTACTACAATGAGCAGTTCTTC. Protein: CASSVVRGSYYNEQFF.

The chain joins TRBV28 to TRBJ2-7; D is perhaps TRBD1 or TRBD2 (5 bases each). Germline assignment: CDR1 MDHEN and CDR2 SYDVKM. V lost 7 bases, J lost 0 bases, and 22 bases lay in between. There are 17 residues in the CDR3. The CDR3 nucleotides are TGTGCCAGCAAGGTATCCACCCCCGGGACCCTCTCCTACGAGCAGTACTTC. Residues: CASKVSTPGTLSYEQYF. The whole variable domain, filled in from reference TRBV28 and TRBJ2-7, reads DVKVTQSSRYLVKRTGEKVFLECVQDMDHENMFWYRQDPGLGLRLIYFSYDVKMKEKGDIPEGYSVSREKKERFSLILESASTNQTSMYLCASKVSTPGTLSYEQYFGPGTRLTVT.

The rearrangement uses TRBV27 and TRBJ2-7; 9 nucleotides agree with TRBD2. V lost 4 bases, J lost 3 bases, and 7 bases stayed unmatched. In germline, CDR1 is MNHEY, CDR2 SMNVEV (reference sequence). The CDR3 totals 15 residues. The DNA of the CDR3 is TGTGCCAGCAGTTGGGCGGGAGGGCAGAGCTACGAGCAGTACTTC. Translated, it gives CASSWAGGQSYEQYF.

This clonotype was seen a handful of times. The chain employs TRBV7-6 and TRBJ1-2; D is unresolved. CDR1 is SGHVS, CDR2 FNYEAQ, per germline. This CDR3 is built from 13 residues. The V end lost 4 bases, the J end lost 0 bases, and 6 bases lay between the germline ends. The CDR3 reads CASSSLANYGYTF. The CDR3 DNA follows: TGTGCCAGCAGCTCCCTAGCTAACTATGGCTACACCTTC. Full variable domain (missing parts from reference TRBV7-6 and TRBJ1-2): GAGVSQSPRYKVTKRGQDVALRCDPISGHVSLYWYRQALGQGPEFLTYFNYEAQQDKSGLPNDRFSAERPEGSISTLTIQRTEQRDSAMYRCASSSLANYGYTFGSGTRLTVV.

To note about this clonotype: The junction departs from germline at one end; a sequencing error may be responsible. The gene calls are TRBV7-9 and TRBJ2-7; the D call may be TRBD1 or TRBD2 (7 bases each). Germline CDR1 and CDR2: SEHNR and FQNEAQ (reference sequence). This CDR3 is built from 10 residues. Written as DNA, the CDR3 is TGTGCCAGCAGCTCAGGGGGGGTAGACTTC. It yields the protein CASSSGGVDF.

V usage is TRBV12-3 or TRBV12-4 and J usage is TRBJ2-5; possible D gene TRBD2, 6 bases. The CDR3 runs 14 residues. The V gene lost 2 bases and the J gene lost 5 bases, with 12 bases spanning the gap. The CDR3 loop is CASSLSEGGETQYF. The CDR3 coding sequence is TGTGCCAGCAGTTTATCCGAGGGAGGTGAGACCCAGTACTTC.